These 19 T cell receptor beta chains were all obtained from the same sample, sequenced in a study of blood T cells in healthy people across ages. Sample-barcoded 5' priming and a J-beta primer mix drove a second PCR of roughly 7 to 11 cycles. TCRdb redid the calling of the 5' RACE reads with MiXCR, one entry per CDR3 protein. Of about 810,000 distinct CDR3 sequences listed, 35% to 40% are singletons. Sequencing input: blood. These receptors were collected from a man younger than 30 in good health.

The chain links TRBV20-1 to TRBJ1-1; D call uncertain. Germline CDR1 and CDR2: DFQATT and SNEGSKA (reference sequence). This CDR3 has 11 residues. Trimming cost V 7 bases and J 3 bases, with 9 bases left between them. The CDR3 protein is CSVIGYTEAFF. CDR3 DNA sequence: TGCAGTGTAATAGGGTACACTGAAGCTTTCTTT.

Worth noting for this clonotype: Being one base from a much bigger clone, this may be a read error. The CDR3 coding sequence is TGTGCCAGCAGACTCGTGGGGGGTACGCAGTATTTT. As protein: CASRLVGGTQYF. This chain joins TRBV7-9 and TRBJ2-3, with TRBD2 as a possible D gene (6 bases). Germline CDR1 and CDR2: SEHNR and FQNEAQ (reference sequence). V lost 6 bases, J lost 8 bases, and 12 bases lay in between. The CDR3 is 12 residues long.

The chain links TRBV29-1 to TRBJ2-1, with 12 bases matching TRBD2. The germline V gene has CDR1 SQVTM and CDR2 ANQGSEA. The CDR3 has 16 amino acids. V was pared by 3 bases and J by 7 bases, with 10 bases of the junction left unmatched. The CDR3 spells CSVDSMTSGSRNEQFF. The CDR3 DNA reads TGCAGCGTTGATAGCATGACTAGCGGGAGTAGAAATGAGCAGTTCTTC.

In this sample, this clonotype turned up a few times. The chain links TRBV7-9 to TRBJ1-2; 11 nucleotides agree with TRBD1. The CDR3 consists of 16 residues. The germline V gene encodes CDR1 SEHNR and CDR2 FQNEAQ (reference sequence). Unmatched junction bases numbered 6, after V lost 3 bases and J lost 3 bases. The CDR3 region is CASSFGTGGEDYGYTF. The CDR3 DNA reads as TGTGCCAGCAGCTTTGGGACAGGGGGAGAGGACTATGGCTACACCTTC.

This clonotype occurred a few times. V gene TRBV6-2 or TRBV6-3 combines with J gene TRBJ2-7, with D unresolved. The CDR3 runs to 14 residues. Trimming removed 2 bases from V and 2 bases from J, with 10 bases in between. The V gene's germline CDR1 is MNHEY and CDR2 SVGEGT. CDR3 in amino acids: CASSYKGTPYEQYF. CDR3 DNA sequence: TGTGCCAGCAGTTACAAGGGAACCCCCTACGAGCAGTACTTC.

V and J are TRBV29-1 and TRBJ2-7, with 8 bases fitting TRBD1. The CDR3 runs to 14 residues. V lost 6 bases, J lost 10 bases, and 17 bases stayed unmatched. Germline CDR1 and CDR2: SQVTM and ANQGSEA. Written as DNA, the CDR3 is TGCAGCGTCCTCTCCGGGACACCCCCAGGGGGCCAGTACTTC. It codes for CSVLSGTPPGGQYF.

This clonotype has more than one count but fewer than ten. A much larger clone differs from this one at a single base, so this may be a read error. V is TRBV4-3 and J is TRBJ2-3, with 8 bases lining up with TRBD1. Unmatched junction bases numbered 5, after V lost 1 base and J lost 5 bases. Germline values: CDR1 LGHNA, CDR2 YSLEER. This CDR3 has 15 residues. CDR3 sequence reads: CASSQVDRGGDTQYF. As DNA, the CDR3 is TGCGCCAGCAGCCAAGTTGACAGGGGTGGAGATACGCAGTATTTT.

The chain combines TRBV12-3 or TRBV12-4 with TRBJ2-3; 7 bases line up with TRBD2. Trimming cost V 3 bases and J 6 bases; bases outside gene matches: 9. The length of the CDR3 is 15 residues. CDR3 nucleotides: TGTGCCAGCAGTTTGGCTAGCGGCACATTCGATACGCAGTATTTT. Translated, it gives CASSLASGTFDTQYF.

This clonotype was seen a few times. The chain employs TRBV6-2 or TRBV6-3 and TRBJ2-6; D is uncertain. Germline V gene lookup returns CDR1 MNHEY and CDR2 SVGEGT. This CDR3 spans 14 amino acids. Trimming cost V 4 bases and J 0 bases, with 4 bases left between them. The CDR3 nucleotides are TGTGCCAGCAGTTCTCGCTCTGGGGCCAACGTCCTGACTTTC. This codes for CASSSRSGANVLTF.

The sample holds one count of this clonotype. This chain uses TRBV3-1 with TRBJ2-2, with TRBD2 as a possible D gene (5 bases). V shed 4 bases and J shed 6 bases, with 9 bases lying between them. The CDR3 contains 13 residues. Germline lookup yields CDR1 LGHDT and CDR2 YNNKEL (reference sequence). The CDR3 coding sequence is TGTGCCAGCAGCCGGACTCTCCCCGGGGAGCTGTTTTTT. Residues: CASSRTLPGELFF. The full variable domain, in which reference TRBV3-1 and TRBJ2-2 provide the parts outside the CDR3, is DTAVSQTPKYLVTQMGNDKSIKCEQNLGHDTMYWYKQDSKKFLKIMFSYNNKELIINETVPNRFSPKSPDKAHLNLHINSLELGDSAVYFCASSRTLPGELFFGEGSRLTVL.

With respect to this clonotype: At one end the junction does not follow the germline gene, possibly because of a read error. The chain links TRBV5-1 to TRBJ2-3; 8 nucleotides agree with TRBD1. The CDR3 runs 16 residues. The V gene's germline CDR1 is SGHRS and CDR2 YFSETQ. The CDR3, as DNA: TGCGCCAGCAGCTCGACAGGGGACACTAGCACAGATACGCGGTATTTT. It codes for CASSSTGDTSTDTRYF. The whole variable domain, filled in from reference TRBV5-1 and TRBJ2-3, reads KAGVTQTPRYLIKTRGQQVTLSCSPISGHRSVSWYQQTPGQGLQFLFEYFSETQRNKGNFPGRFSGRQFSNSRSEMNVSTLELGDSALYLCASSSTGDTSTDTRYFGPGTRLTVL.

Notes on this clonotype: One end of the junction is discordant with germline, which a read error may explain. The rearrangement uses TRBV7-6 and TRBJ1-6; 8 bases match TRBD1. CDR3 length: 15 amino acids. Germline V gene data show CDR1 as SGHVS and CDR2 as FNYEAQ. The CDR3 region is CASSGQGQYNSPPHF. CDR3 DNA: TGTGCCAGCAGCGGACAGGGACAGTATAATTCACCCCCCCACTTT.

The J gene is TRBJ1-5, the V gene TRBV15; D is possibly TRBD1 (5 bases). CDR1 is LNHNV and CDR2 is YYDKDF in the germline V gene (reference sequence). The V end was cut by 1 base, the J end by 5 bases, with 12 bases between. This CDR3 contains 15 residues. DNA for the CDR3: TGTGCCACCAGCAGAGTTGGGGGTAGGGATCAGCCCCAGCATTTT. Amino acid sequence: CATSRVGGRDQPQHF.

A few counts support this clonotype. The genes are TRBV5-1 and TRBJ2-5; D is unresolved. There are 14 residues in the CDR3. Trimming stripped 0 bases from V and 3 bases from J, with 9 bases between. The germline V gene has CDR1 SGHRS and CDR2 YFSETQ. The CDR3 bases are TGCGCCAGCAGCTTGGGGGCGCCCAAAGAGACCCAGTACTTC. The encoded protein is CASSLGAPKETQYF.

The gene calls are TRBV10-3 and TRBJ1-6; TRBD1 agrees at 8 bases. Trimming at V came to 6 bases and at J to 1 base, leaving 2 bases not matched to a gene. Per germline, CDR1 ENHRY and CDR2 SYGVKD. This CDR3 contains 15 residues. CDR3 in amino acids: CAIRTGVSYNSPLHF. The CDR3 DNA is TGTGCCATCAGGACAGGGGTGTCCTATAATTCACCCCTCCACTTT.

Concerning this clonotype: A much larger clone differs by one base, so this may be a read error. The chain combines TRBV4-3 with TRBJ2-7; maybe TRBD1 (6 bases). V was clipped by 2 bases and J by 6 bases, with 17 bases between them. This CDR3 has 15 amino acids. Germline assignment: CDR1 LGHNA and CDR2 YSLEER. CDR3 sequence reads: CASSQQHLQGCEQYF. The CDR3, as DNA: TGCGCCAGCAGCCAACAACACTTACAGGGCTGCGAGCAGTACTTC.

CDR3 protein: CSAVGTENYGYTF. The DNA for the CDR3 is TGCAGTGCTGTCGGCACGGAGAACTATGGCTACACCTTC. The rearrangement joins TRBV20-1 to TRBJ1-2; D is uncertain. CDR1 DFQATT and CDR2 SNEGSKA come from the germline V gene (reference sequence). This CDR3 has 13 residues. The V and J ends lost 5 bases and 2 bases respectively, with 12 bases between them.

The rearrangement joins TRBV5-1 to TRBJ2-1; 7 bases line up with TRBD1. This CDR3 contains 15 residues. After removal of 1 base from V and 9 bases from J, the junction contained 10 bases not matched to a gene. Germline lookup yields CDR1 SGHRS and CDR2 YFSETQ. The CDR3: CASSLYRGINIEQFF. Written as DNA, the CDR3 is TGCGCCAGCAGCTTGTACAGGGGAATCAACATTGAGCAGTTCTTC.

A note on this clonotype: At one end, the junction sequence differs from germline, possibly due to a read error. The chain joins TRBV7-3 to TRBJ2-1; 7 bases fit TRBD2. The germline V gene has CDR1 SGHTA and CDR2 FQGTGA. This CDR3 spans 18 amino acids. The CDR3 bases are TGTGCCAGCAGCTTCGCGCAGGGCGGGGGTAGCTCCTACACTGAGCAGTTCTTC. It encodes CASSFAQGGGSSYTEQFF. Using reference TRBV7-3 and TRBJ2-1 for the parts outside the CDR3, the full variable domain is GAGVSQTPSNKVTEKGKYVELRCDPISGHTALYWYRQSLGQGPEFLIYFQGTGAADDSGLPNDRFFAVRPEGSVSTLKIQRTERGDSAVYLCASSFAQGGGSSYTEQFFGPGTRLTVL.